The 30 T cell receptor beta chains below were found in one sample sequenced in a study of shared clonotypes between healthy human individuals. The repertoire was sequenced with immunoSEQ multiplex PCR; TCRdb's copy has only in-frame clones and lacks some. Among 780,000 or so clones listed, approximately 77% were seen once. The source material was memory CD4+ T cells sorted from blood. Documented subset: CD45RA-negative fraction. All receptors derive from a woman aged 25-40 years in good health.

V gene TRBV6-5 combines with J gene TRBJ2-1; 12 bases line up with TRBD2. CDR3 length: 15 amino acids. Germline loops: CDR1 MNHEY, CDR2 SVGAGI. With V trimmed by 6 bases and J by 8 bases, 8 bases remained unmatched. CDR3 amino acids: CASRPTSGRSHEQFF. CDR3 bases: TGTGCCAGCAGGCCGACTAGCGGGAGATCCCATGAGCAGTTCTTC.

J is TRBJ2-1 and V is TRBV7-2; possible D gene TRBD2, 5 bases. The CDR3 has 13 amino acids. Trimming took 1 base from V and 14 from J, leaving 15 bases between them. CDR1 is SGHTA, CDR2 FQGNSA, per germline. The CDR3 loop is CASSLVLLGPEFF. The CDR3 bases are TGTGCCAGCAGCTTAGTCCTACTAGGTCCGGAGTTCTTC.

This chain links TRBV7-3 with TRBJ2-5, with D uncertain. V was clipped by 2 bases and J by 1 base, with 2 bases between them. The length of the CDR3 is 12 residues. Looked up from germline, CDR1 is SGHTA and CDR2 is FQGTGA. CDR3 coding DNA: TGTGCCAGCAGCTTAGCCCAAGAGACCCAGTACTTC. It translates to CASSLAQETQYF.

This chain joins TRBV5-3 and TRBJ1-4, with 9 bases lining up with TRBD1. TRBV5-3 carries the ORF label, with uncertain function. This CDR3 region has 14 residues. Losses at the gene ends were 3 bases for V and 5 bases for J; bases not matched to a gene: 2. CDR3 sequence reads: CARSSGQGNEKLFF. The DNA of the CDR3 is TGTGCCAGAAGCTCGGGACAGGGAAATGAAAAACTGTTTTTT.

The chain is built from TRBV10-3 and TRBJ1-5; D might be TRBD1 (5 bases). CDR3 length: 15 amino acids. The germline CDR1 and CDR2 sequences are ENHRY and SYGVKD. V dropped 6 bases and J dropped 0 bases, with 12 bases sitting between them. CDR3 residues: CAISPTGYSNQPQHF. CDR3 bases: TGTGCCATCAGCCCAACAGGTTATAGCAATCAGCCCCAGCATTTT.

The rearrangement joins TRBV5-6 to TRBJ2-6; 9 nucleotides match TRBD1. CDR3 length equals 19 residues. The V gene's germline CDR1 is SGHDT and CDR2 YYEEEE. V gave up 0 bases and J gave up 4 bases; unmatched junction bases: 11. CDR3 nucleotides: TGTGCCAGCAGCTTGGTAACCGGGACAGGGAAGAGAGGGGCCAACGTCCTGACTTTC. It specifies CASSLVTGTGKRGANVLTF.

The chain combines TRBV10-1 with TRBJ2-3; TRBD1 agrees at 9 bases. The trim removed 5 bases at V and 4 bases at J, leaving 4 bases unmatched. The germline gives CDR1 WNHNN, CDR2 SYGVQD (reference sequence). This CDR3 contains 14 residues. The CDR3 nucleotides are TGCGCCAGCAGTCCGGGACAGGGCCCAGATACGCAGTATTTT. Protein product: CASSPGQGPDTQYF.

The rearrangement links TRBV5-5 to TRBJ2-3; D is unresolved. CDR3 length: 14 residues. The germline V gene encodes CDR1 SGHKS and CDR2 YYEKEE (reference sequence). Trimming cost V 0 bases and J 6 bases, with 11 bases left between them. The CDR3 nucleotides are TGTGCCAGCAGCTTGGGTCAAGCGCCGGATACGCAGTATTTT. Its translation is CASSLGQAPDTQYF.

This clone appeared a few times. The chain is built from TRBV21-1 and TRBJ1-1. TRBV21-1 is deemed a pseudogene. This CDR3 is built from 16 residues. This chain's CDR3 is CASSKAGVILNTEAFF. The CDR3 DNA is TGTGCCAGCAGCAAGGCGGGGGTTATTCTGAACACTGAAGCTTTCTTT.

This chain uses TRBV11-2 with TRBJ2-7; the match to TRBD2 covers 12 bases. V lost 4 bases, J lost 4 bases, and 11 bases stayed unmatched. The CDR3 sequence is 17 residues long. Germline V gene sequence: CDR1 SGHAT, CDR2 FQNNGV. CDR3: CASSSLAGGRFSYEQYF. DNA of the CDR3: TGTGCCAGCAGCTCTCTAGCGGGAGGGCGATTTTCTTACGAGCAGTACTTC.

Only a few counts were recorded for this clone. The J gene is TRBJ1-2, the V gene TRBV12-5, with TRBD1 as a possible D gene (5 bases). V was trimmed by 6 bases and J by 2 bases, leaving 10 bases between them. The CDR3 extends over 13 amino acids. Germline V lookup: CDR1 LGHNT, CDR2 FRNRAP. This CDR3 is CASGDGTNYGYTF. The CDR3 DNA reads as TGTGCTAGTGGAGACGGGACCAACTATGGCTACACCTTC.

Notes on this clone: Other DNA sequences in this sample translate to the same CDR3. The CDR3 protein is CASSWGGTEAFF. DNA for the CDR3: TGCGCCAGCAGCTGGGGGGGAACTGAAGCTTTCTTT. The chain employs TRBV5-1 and TRBJ1-1, with D maybe TRBD1 (5 bases). The germline V gene has CDR1 SGHRS and CDR2 YFSETQ. The CDR3 is 12 residues long. Trimming shortened V by 3 bases and J by 5 bases, and 8 bases separated the two germline ends. Combining the CDR3 with reference TRBV5-1 and TRBJ1-1 gives the whole variable domain KAGVTQTPRYLIKTRGQQVTLSCSPISGHRSVSWYQQTPGQGLQFLFEYFSETQRNKGNFPGRFSGRQFSNSRSEMNVSTLELGDSALYLCASSWGGTEAFFGQGTRLTVV.

This chain connects TRBV28 to TRBJ1-2; D is unresolved. Germline V gene lookup returns CDR1 MDHEN and CDR2 SYDVKM. V was clipped by 4 bases and J by 8 bases, with 8 bases between them. This CDR3 spans 11 amino acids. The CDR3 bases are TGTGCCAGCAGTTCCACAATCGGCTACACCTTC. Protein sequence: CASSSTIGYTF.

This clone was detected a few times. The chain recombines TRBV5-1 with TRBJ2-5, with D perhaps matching TRBD2 (6 bases). The CDR3 spans 14 residues. The V and J ends lost 0 bases and 5 bases respectively, with 11 bases between them. CDR1 is SGHRS, CDR2 YFSETQ, per germline. The CDR3 nucleotides read TGCGCCAGCAGCTTGGGGGCGGAGGGGGAGACCCAGTACTTC. Translating it yields CASSLGAEGETQYF.

This clone was counted once. V gene TRBV18 combines with J gene TRBJ2-7, with D perhaps matching TRBD1 or TRBD2 (5 bases each). The CDR3 is 15 amino acids. CDR1 is KGHSH, CDR2 LQKENI, per germline. V shed 3 bases and J shed 2 bases, with 14 bases lying between them. CDR3 bases: TGTGCCAGCTCACCCGCCGGCCAGGGAGCCTACGAGCAGTACTTC. Translated: CASSPAGQGAYEQYF.

The rearrangement links TRBV9 to TRBJ2-1, with 9 bases aligning to TRBD2. Germline V gene data show CDR1 as SGDLS and CDR2 as YYNGEE. The V and J ends lost 3 bases and 4 bases, in that order; junction bases with no gene match: 8. This CDR3 comprises 16 residues. As DNA, the CDR3 is TGTGCCAGCAGCGCCTTGGATAGCGGGAGATACAATGAGCAGTTCTTC. It codes for CASSALDSGRYNEQFF. The variable domain in full, with the rest retrieved from reference TRBV9 and TRBJ2-1, is DSGVTQTPKHLITATGQRVTLRCSPRSGDLSVYWYQQSLDQGLQFLIQYYNGEERAKGNILERFSAQQFPDLHSELNLSSLELGDSALYFCASSALDSGRYNEQFFGPGTRLTVL.

The chain carries TRBV29-1 and TRBJ2-3, with 15 positions matching TRBD2. The junction had 4 bases not matched to a gene; V was cut back by 6 bases and J by 3 bases. The CDR3 runs to 15 residues. Germline values: CDR1 SQVTM, CDR2 ANQGSEA. In DNA form, the CDR3 reads TGCAGCGTCAAGGGACTAGCGGGAGGAACAGATACGCAGTATTTT. This translates into CSVKGLAGGTDTQYF.

The sample holds a few counts of this clone. The CDR3 DNA reads TGCAGCGTTGCGCCCGGTACCTACGAGCAGTACTTC. This sequence encodes CSVAPGTYEQYF. The chain recombines TRBV29-1 with TRBJ2-7, with D uncertain. The CDR3 spans 12 residues. Between the trimmed V and J ends, which lost 4 bases and 2 bases, there was a span of 9 bases. Germline V gene lookup returns CDR1 SQVTM and CDR2 ANQGSEA.

As for this clone: The same CDR3 is also encoded by other DNA sequences in this sample. This sequence joins TRBV28 and TRBJ1-2; D not resolved. V was pared by 3 bases and J by 2 bases, with 7 bases between. CDR3 length: 13 amino acids. Germline values: CDR1 MDHEN, CDR2 SYDVKM. Written as DNA, the CDR3 is TGTGCCAGCAGTTTCTCACGGAACTATGGCTACACCTTC. Translating gives CASSFSRNYGYTF.

As for this clone: Other DNA sequences in the sample encode the same CDR3. The chain links TRBV19 to TRBJ2-7; D tentatively reads TRBD1 or TRBD2 (5 bases each). CDR3 size: 13 residues. V lost 5 bases and J lost 2, with 10 bases in between. Germline CDR1 LNHDA, CDR2 SQIVND (reference sequence). The CDR3 loop is CASSPTGPYEQYF. Written as DNA, the CDR3 is TGTGCCAGTAGTCCAACGGGACCCTACGAGCAGTACTTC.

This clone has more than one count but fewer than ten. V gene TRBV18 combines with J gene TRBJ1-5, with 10 bases matching TRBD1. The trim removed 4 bases at V and 7 bases at J, leaving 7 bases unmatched. From germline, CDR1 is KGHSH and CDR2 LQKENI. The CDR3 has 15 amino acids. CDR3 DNA: TGTGCCAGCTCACAATCCGGGACAGGGGTCCAGCCCCAGCATTTT. It yields the protein CASSQSGTGVQPQHF. Drawing the rest from reference TRBV18 and TRBJ1-5, the complete variable domain is NAGVMQNPRHLVRRRGQEARLRCSPMKGHSHVYWYRQLPEEGLKFMVYLQKENIIDESGMPKERFSAEFPKEGPSILRIQQVVRGDSAAYFCASSQSGTGVQPQHFGDGTRLSIL.

The rearrangement uses TRBV5-1 and TRBJ2-7, with TRBD1 matching 8 bases. The J segment lost 5 bases and the V segment lost 4 bases, leaving 8 bases of the junction unmatched. This CDR3 is 14 amino acids long. The germline CDR1 and CDR2 sequences are SGHRS and YFSETQ. The CDR3 DNA sequence: TGCGCCAGCAGCCATGATAGGACAGGGCACGAGCAGTACTTC. This codes for CASSHDRTGHEQYF.

The gene calls are TRBV6-4 and TRBJ2-7; 9 nucleotides line up with TRBD1. Germline CDR1 is MRHNA and CDR2 is SNTAGT. The CDR3 has 15 amino acids. The ends lost 3 bases at V and 3 bases at J; junction bases unmatched: 6. DNA for the CDR3: TGTGCCAGCAGTGAGAGGACAGGGGCGGGCTACGAGCAGTACTTC. As protein: CASSERTGAGYEQYF.

This chain uses TRBV27 with TRBJ1-1, with a weak D call TRBD1 (5 bases). Germline V lookup: CDR1 MNHEY, CDR2 SMNVEV (reference sequence). CDR3 length: 13 amino acids. Trimming cost V 3 bases and J 11 bases, with 16 bases left between them. This CDR3 reads CASSFLGQSVAFF. The CDR3 DNA sequence: TGTGCCAGCAGTTTCCTCGGACAATCGGTCGCTTTCTTT.

The chain combines TRBV5-1 with TRBJ2-3, with D perhaps matching TRBD2 (5 bases). This CDR3 spans 15 amino acids. In germline, CDR1 is SGHRS, CDR2 YFSETQ. Between the trimmed V and J ends, which lost 7 bases and 3 bases, there was a span of 18 bases. In DNA, the CDR3 is TGCGCCAGCTCTATAACCGGACTGCTGACAGATACGCAGTATTTT. Translation gives CASSITGLLTDTQYF.

The genes are TRBV6-1 and TRBJ1-2, with a tentative D call TRBD1 (5 bases). The CDR3 totals 14 residues. V lost 7 bases and J lost 3, with 15 bases in between. CDR1 MNHNS and CDR2 SASEGT come from the germline V gene. This chain's CDR3 is CASKRAGLDYGYTF. The CDR3 bases are TGTGCCAGCAAGCGAGCGGGGCTAGACTATGGCTACACCTTC.

V and J are TRBV19 and TRBJ2-2, with TRBD2 matching 7 bases. This CDR3 spans 16 amino acids. J lost 6 bases, V lost 5 bases, and 12 bases had no gene match. Germline CDR1 reads LNHDA; CDR2 reads SQIVND (reference sequence). DNA of the CDR3: TGTGCCAGTAGTTCCATTCTTGCGGGAGTCCCCGGGGAGCTGTTTTTT. Protein product: CASSSILAGVPGELFF.

The chain combines TRBV30 with TRBJ2-5, with 9 bases matching TRBD2. This CDR3 contains 14 residues. Trimming cost V 4 bases and J 7 bases; bases outside gene matches: 10. CDR1 GTSNPN and CDR2 SVGIG come from the germline V gene (reference sequence). Here the CDR3 reads CAWNPTSGLLTQYF. CDR3 coding DNA: TGTGCCTGGAATCCTACTAGCGGGTTATTGACCCAGTACTTC. Complete variable domain (other parts from reference TRBV30 and TRBJ2-5): SQTIHQWPATLVQPVGSPLSLECTVEGTSNPNLYWYRQAAGRGLQLLFYSVGIGQISSEVPQNLSASRPQDRQFILSSKKLLLSDSGFYLCAWNPTSGLLTQYFGPGTRLLVL.

The chain joins TRBV11-2 to TRBJ2-3; a weak D match, TRBD2 (7 bases). Germline assignment: CDR1 SGHAT and CDR2 FQNNGV. The CDR3 runs to 15 residues. Trimming cost V 3 bases and J 2 bases, with 12 bases left between them. The CDR3 here is CASSFSGGPTDTQYF. CDR3 coding DNA: TGTGCCAGCAGCTTCTCGGGGGGCCCCACAGATACGCAGTATTTT.

The CDR3 region is CASSLGAGAFTDTQYF. The CDR3 DNA sequence: TGTGCCAGCAGCTTAGGGGCAGGGGCCTTCACAGATACGCAGTATTTT. The chain couples TRBV11-2 to TRBJ2-3; TRBD1 might be the D (6 bases). The CDR3 consists of 16 residues. Deletions cut 1 base from V and 2 bases from J, with 13 bases between. Germline loops: CDR1 SGHAT, CDR2 FQNNGV. Full variable domain (missing parts from reference TRBV11-2 and TRBJ2-3): EAGVAQSPRYKIIEKRQSVAFWCNPISGHATLYWYQQILGQGPKLLIQFQNNGVVDDSQLPKDRFSAERLKGVDSTLKIQPAKLEDSAVYLCASSLGAGAFTDTQYFGPGTRLTVL.